What follows are 19 T cell receptor beta chains derived from one specimen sequenced in a study of radiotherapy plus CTLA-4 blockade in lung cancer. Clones were sequenced by immunoSEQ multiplex PCR, and TCRdb holds only the in-frame ones, with some missing. The data contain tens of thousands of clones, around four fifths of them seen just once; the ten biggest clones take up around 4.2%. This specimen was peripheral blood, taken from a patient treated with radiotherapy plus ipilimumab. The origin of the receptors is a human donor with non-small cell lung cancer who had a partial response to radiotherapy plus ipilimumab.

The gene calls are TRBV11-2 and TRBJ2-5, with 12 bases matching TRBD2. Germline CDR1 SGHAT, CDR2 FQNNGV. V shed 3 bases, J shed 5 bases, and the junction held 4 bases outside the gene matches. The CDR3 runs 15 residues. CDR3 loop: CASSFLAGGQETQYF. CDR3 DNA: TGTGCCAGCAGCTTTCTAGCGGGGGGGCAGGAGACCCAGTACTTC. Looking up the rest from reference TRBV11-2 and TRBJ2-5 gives the full variable domain: EAGVAQSPRYKIIEKRQSVAFWCNPISGHATLYWYQQILGQGPKLLIQFQNNGVVDDSQLPKDRFSAERLKGVDSTLKIQPAKLEDSAVYLCASSFLAGGQETQYFGPGTRLLVL.

The rearrangement uses TRBV6-1 and TRBJ1-5; no clear D. This CDR3 has 13 amino acids. From germline, CDR1 is MNHNS and CDR2 SASEGT. V was pared by 6 bases and J by 4 bases, with 10 bases between. The CDR3 here is CASRRMSNQPQHF. The DNA of the CDR3 is TGTGCCAGCAGGCGGATGTCGAATCAGCCCCAGCATTTT.

This sequence joins TRBV30 and TRBJ2-5; D not resolved. This CDR3 has 13 residues. V lost 1 base, J lost 5 bases, and 11 bases lay in between. Germline CDR1 and CDR2: GTSNPN and SVGIG (reference sequence). This chain's CDR3 is CAWSGQVGETQYF. The CDR3, as DNA: TGTGCCTGGAGTGGGCAGGTTGGCGAGACCCAGTACTTC. The whole variable domain, filled in from reference TRBV30 and TRBJ2-5, reads SQTIHQWPATLVQPVGSPLSLECTVEGTSNPNLYWYRQAAGRGLQLLFYSVGIGQISSEVPQNLSASRPQDRQFILSSKKLLLSDSGFYLCAWSGQVGETQYFGPGTRLLVL.

In regard to this clone: At one end the junction does not follow the germline gene, possibly because of a read error. The chain has TRBV7-8 and TRBJ2-1; 9 bases agree with TRBD2. Germline V lookup: CDR1 SGHVS, CDR2 FQNEAQ. The CDR3 runs 16 residues. The CDR3 DNA reads as TGTGCCAGCACCTTATTTAGCGGGGGCTCCTACAATGAGCAGTTCTTC. Translated: CASTLFSGGSYNEQFF.

V usage is TRBV7-9 and J usage is TRBJ1-1, with D unclear. Germline CDR1 reads SEHNR; CDR2 reads FQNEAQ (reference sequence). The CDR3 is made up of 12 amino acids. The V and J ends lost 4 bases and 3 bases respectively, with 6 bases between them. The CDR3 sequence: CASSSQHTEAFF. In nucleotides, the CDR3 is TGTGCCAGCAGCTCACAGCACACTGAAGCTTTCTTT.

V and J are TRBV5-6 and TRBJ2-2; D possibly corresponds to TRBD2 (7 bases). CDR1 is SGHDT, CDR2 YYEEEE, per germline. This CDR3 region has 14 residues. The V gene lost 1 base and the J gene lost 6 bases, with 10 bases spanning the gap. CDR3 residues: CASSLLGGAGELFF. The CDR3 DNA reads as TGTGCCAGCAGCTTGTTAGGGGGGGCCGGGGAGCTGTTTTTT.

This clone turned up a few times. The V call is TRBV5-6, the J call TRBJ2-3, with D possibly matching TRBD2 (6 bases). Germline lookup yields CDR1 SGHDT and CDR2 YYEEEE. V lost 1 base to trimming and J lost 5 bases, with 8 bases between them. CDR3 size: 13 residues. The CDR3 coding sequence is TGTGCCAGCAGCTTGTGGGACTTAGATACGCAGTATTTT. As protein: CASSLWDLDTQYF.

This chain connects TRBV19 to TRBJ2-3; TRBD1 agrees at 7 bases. Germline loops: CDR1 LNHDA, CDR2 SQIVND (reference sequence). V gave up 5 bases and J gave up 1 base; unmatched junction bases: 6. The CDR3 covers 15 residues. The CDR3 DNA follows: TGTGCCAGTAGTGGGCGACAGGGCGGCACAGATACGCAGTATTTT. It encodes CASSGRQGGTDTQYF.

The rearrangement uses TRBV12-5 and TRBJ2-1; no clear D. CDR3 size: 12 residues. CDR1 is LGHNT and CDR2 is FRNRAP in the germline V gene. Trimming took off 4 bases at V and 4 bases at J, with 5 bases between the two ends. In DNA form, the CDR3 reads TGTGCTAGTGGTTCAGGATACAATGAGCAGTTCTTC. Translated, it gives CASGSGYNEQFF.

Regarding this clone: The germline gene is not matched at one end of the junction; a read error may be the cause. V usage is TRBV19 and J usage is TRBJ1-2; D not resolved. There are 14 residues in the CDR3. From germline, CDR1 is LNHDA and CDR2 SQIVND (reference sequence). Here the CDR3 reads CASRPSEVSYGCTF. The CDR3 DNA reads as TGTGCCAGTAGACCCTCGGAGGTGTCCTATGGCTGCACCTTC.

This chain uses TRBV9 with TRBJ2-5; TRBD1 matches at 8 bases. The CDR3 totals 15 residues. Germline lookup yields CDR1 SGDLS and CDR2 YYNGEE. With V trimmed by 0 bases and J by 4 bases, 5 bases remained unmatched. The DNA of the CDR3 is TGTGCCAGCAGCGTAGCTGGTACAGGGGGAGAGACCCAGTACTTC. Translating it yields CASSVAGTGGETQYF.

The J gene is TRBJ1-2, the V gene TRBV7-3; 10 bases agree with TRBD1. Germline V CDR1 and CDR2: SGHTA, FQGTGA. Trimming cost V 3 bases and J 4 bases; bases outside gene matches: 5. The CDR3 consists of 15 residues. This chain's CDR3 is CASSFPGQGPYGYTF. The CDR3 region has the DNA TGTGCCAGCAGCTTCCCGGGACAGGGGCCCTATGGCTACACCTTC. Supplemented by reference TRBV7-3 and TRBJ1-2, the full variable domain reads GAGVSQTPSNKVTEKGKYVELRCDPISGHTALYWYRQSLGQGPEFLIYFQGTGAADDSGLPNDRFFAVRPEGSVSTLKIQRTERGDSAVYLCASSFPGQGPYGYTFGSGTRLTVV.

This clone turned up a few times. V and J are TRBV6-1 and TRBJ1-5, with no clear D. This CDR3 is 17 amino acids long. Deletions cut 0 bases from V and 1 base from J, with 13 bases between. In germline, CDR1 is MNHNS, CDR2 SASEGT. The CDR3: CASSEASAPGSNQPQHF. In nucleotides, the CDR3 is TGTGCCAGCAGTGAAGCGAGTGCCCCAGGAAGCAATCAGCCCCAGCATTTT.

This chain connects TRBV14 to TRBJ2-5, with 7 bases identical to TRBD2. Germline V gene lookup returns CDR1 SGHDN and CDR2 FVKESK. V shed 1 base and J 3 bases; nucleotides not matched to a gene: 2. The CDR3 runs 14 residues. DNA for the CDR3: TGTGCCAGCAGCCAAGGCCTAGCGGAAGAGACCCAGTACTTC. Protein sequence: CASSQGLAEETQYF.

This chain joins TRBV7-2 and TRBJ1-1, with 10 bases that match TRBD1. In germline, CDR1 is SGHTA, CDR2 FQGNSA. J was trimmed by 4 bases and V by 5 bases; bases with no gene match: 4. The CDR3 spans 14 residues. CDR3 region: CASSVDRGGTEAFF. The DNA of the CDR3 is TGTGCCAGCAGCGTGGACAGGGGGGGCACTGAAGCTTTCTTT.

The genes are TRBV6-1 and TRBJ1-2; unclear D gene. The CDR3 is 13 amino acids. CDR1 is MNHNS, CDR2 SASEGT, per germline. V was shortened by 7 bases and J by 4 bases, with 13 bases between the two germline ends. The DNA for the CDR3 is TGTGCCAGCAACCCCAACAGCTTCTATGGCTACACCTTC. Translating it yields CASNPNSFYGYTF.

This clone was detected only once. The V and J genes are TRBV7-2 and TRBJ1-5; no clear D gene. The CDR3 spans 15 residues. Germline V gives CDR1 SGHTA, CDR2 FQGNSA. Trimming stripped 4 bases from V and 2 bases from J, with 12 bases between. This CDR3 is CASSSAGARNQPQHF. The CDR3 DNA follows: TGTGCCAGCAGCTCGGCGGGTGCCCGCAATCAGCCCCAGCATTTT.

This clone showed up just once. The chain has TRBV7-2 and TRBJ1-2; the D is unclear. Trimming stripped 3 bases from V and 11 bases from J, with 19 bases between. CDR1 is SGHTA, CDR2 FQGNSA, per germline. This CDR3 has 14 amino acids. In nucleotides, the CDR3 is TGTGCCAGCAGCTTCCCGGGGTCCCAGCGGAGATACACCTTC. Residues: CASSFPGSQRRYTF. Filled out from reference TRBV7-2 and TRBJ1-2, the complete variable domain reads GAGVSQSPSNKVTEKGKDVELRCDPISGHTALYWYRQSLGQGLEFLIYFQGNSAPDKSGLPSDRFSAERTGGSVSTLTIQRTQQEDSAVYLCASSFPGSQRRYTFGSGTRLTVV.

This clone showed up just a few times. This chain links TRBV7-2 with TRBJ2-7, with TRBD2 as a possible D gene (6 bases). The germline CDR1 and CDR2 sequences are SGHTA and FQGNSA. With 1 base removed from V and 4 bases from J, the gap between germline ends came to 11 bases. The CDR3 is 14 residues long. Here the CDR3 reads CASSLGGLEYEQYF. The DNA of the CDR3 is TGTGCCAGCAGCTTAGGGGGACTGGAGTACGAGCAGTACTTC.